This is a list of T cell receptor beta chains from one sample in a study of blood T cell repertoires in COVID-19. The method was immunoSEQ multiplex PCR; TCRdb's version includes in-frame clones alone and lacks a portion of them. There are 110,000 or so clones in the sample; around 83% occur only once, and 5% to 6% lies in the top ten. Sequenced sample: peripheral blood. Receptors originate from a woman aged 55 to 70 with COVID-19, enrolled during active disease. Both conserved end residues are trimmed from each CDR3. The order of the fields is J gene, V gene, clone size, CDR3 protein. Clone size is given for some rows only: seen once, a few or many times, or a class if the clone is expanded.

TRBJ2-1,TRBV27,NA,ASSLPAGGHNEQF
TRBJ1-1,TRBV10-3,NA,AISGNQGNTEAF
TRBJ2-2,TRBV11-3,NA,ASSVRAANTGELF
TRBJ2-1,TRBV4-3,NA,ASSHGSGGLYNEQF
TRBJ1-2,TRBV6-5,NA,ASSYNMNGYT
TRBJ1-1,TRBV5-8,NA,ASSLDRNTEAF
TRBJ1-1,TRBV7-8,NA,ASSGREGNTEAF
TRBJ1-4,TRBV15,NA,ATSRPGQGHEKLF
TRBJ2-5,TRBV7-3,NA,ASSLKNPRARGETQY
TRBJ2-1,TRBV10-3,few,AIRDSGSLGEQF
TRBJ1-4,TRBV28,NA,ASSFGTGSNEKLF
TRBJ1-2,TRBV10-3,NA,AVGSEGLSSGYT
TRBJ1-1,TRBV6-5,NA,ASSYLTGGYREAF
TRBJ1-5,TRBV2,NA,ASSSSESNQPQH
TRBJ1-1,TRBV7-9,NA,ASSWAGGENEAF
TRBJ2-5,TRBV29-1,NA,SVPDSVGETQY
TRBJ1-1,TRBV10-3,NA,ASSDREETF
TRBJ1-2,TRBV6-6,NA,ASSYSTGGDGYT
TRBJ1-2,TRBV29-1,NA,SAVDREGYGYT
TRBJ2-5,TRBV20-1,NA,AGITQETQY
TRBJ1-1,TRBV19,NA,ASSAGQGEVKAF
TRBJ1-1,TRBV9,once,ASSLRQGGTEAF
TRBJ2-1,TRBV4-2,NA,ASSSIAGGPYEQF
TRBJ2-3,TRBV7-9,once,ASTSQTDTQY
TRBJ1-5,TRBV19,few,ASRKGEGRGRQPQH
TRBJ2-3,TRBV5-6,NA,ASSLRLAGDLDTQY
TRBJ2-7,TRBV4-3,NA,ASSQEDSLSYEQY
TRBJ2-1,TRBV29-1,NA,SVRRGNYNEQF
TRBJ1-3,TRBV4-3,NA,ASSQEGAAGNTIY
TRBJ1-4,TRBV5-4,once,ASTRNRDARAQINEKLF
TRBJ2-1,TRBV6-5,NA,ASSRARGEYNEQF
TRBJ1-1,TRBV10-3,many,AISTGLNTEAF
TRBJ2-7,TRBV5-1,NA,ASSLATVYEQY
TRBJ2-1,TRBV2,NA,ALPGGGSYNEQF
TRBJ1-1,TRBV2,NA,ARETGQVSGTEAF
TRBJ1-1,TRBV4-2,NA,ASSRPDSLNTEAF
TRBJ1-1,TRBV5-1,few,ASRITGENTEAF
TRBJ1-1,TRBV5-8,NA,ASSSVLRDTEAF